These 14 T cell receptor beta chains were sequenced from one sample in a study of blood T cell repertoires in COVID-19. Data came from immunoSEQ multiplex PCR; TCRdb stores just in-frame clones and leaves some out. Of roughly 350,000 clones listed, around 85% are singletons. Specimen: peripheral blood. Receptors were obtained from a young woman with acute or convalescent COVID-19.

The J gene is TRBJ1-2, the V gene TRBV5-1; 7 positions agree with TRBD1. The ends lost 4 bases at V and 8 bases at J; junction bases unmatched: 11. The CDR3 spans 14 residues. Looked up from germline, CDR1 is SGHRS and CDR2 is YFSETQ. CDR3 sequence (DNA): TGCGCCAGCAGCGGCCAGACAGGGAAGTCCGGCTACACCTTC. Amino acid sequence: CASSGQTGKSGYTF.

There are a few counts of this clone. V usage is TRBV7-3 and J usage is TRBJ2-1; the D gene is possibly TRBD2 (6 bases). From germline, CDR1 is SGHTA and CDR2 FQGTGA. CDR3 length: 17 residues. Trimming left V 2 bases short and J 0 bases short, with 14 bases between. CDR3 in amino acids: CASSLRPSDSSYNEQFF. DNA of the CDR3: TGTGCCAGCAGCTTACGGCCTAGCGACAGCTCCTACAATGAGCAGTTCTTC.

This clone was detected a few times. The chain combines TRBV29-1 with TRBJ1-2; 11 positions match TRBD1. CDR3 length: 14 residues. J lost 8 bases, V lost 1 base, and 6 bases had no gene match. Germline values: CDR1 SQVTM, CDR2 ANQGSEA. The CDR3 sequence is CSVEAGTGGHGYTF. In DNA form, the CDR3 reads TGCAGCGTTGAAGCCGGGACAGGGGGACACGGCTACACCTTC.

V and J are TRBV30 and TRBJ1-4; 12 nucleotides align to TRBD1. CDR1 GTSNPN and CDR2 SVGIG come from the germline V gene (reference sequence). The CDR3 runs 15 residues. V lost 3 bases and J lost 7; bases outside the gene matches: 6. The DNA for the CDR3 is TGTGCCTGGAGCCGGGGACAGGGGGCGAGTGAAAAACTGTTTTTT. This codes for CAWSRGQGASEKLFF.

V and J are TRBV27 and TRBJ2-1, with a tentative D call TRBD2 (6 bases). The germline CDR1 and CDR2 sequences are MNHEY and SMNVEV (reference sequence). The CDR3 length is 14 residues. Trimming stripped 6 bases from V and 2 bases from J, with 11 bases between. CDR3: CASRLGGAYNEQFF. The CDR3 DNA reads TGTGCCAGCAGACTGGGGGGTGCCTACAATGAGCAGTTCTTC.

CDR3 residues: CASSAGQTNQPQHF. CDR3 nucleotide sequence: TGTGCCAGCAGCGCCGGACAGACCAATCAGCCCCAGCATTTT. The chain is built from TRBV7-9 and TRBJ1-5; maybe TRBD1 (6 bases). Looked up from germline, CDR1 is SEHNR and CDR2 is FQNEAQ (reference sequence). The CDR3 length is 14 residues. V lost 5 bases, J lost 3 bases, and 11 bases lay in between.

The chain carries TRBV12-3 or TRBV12-4 and TRBJ1-1; tentative D call: TRBD1 (5 bases). CDR3 size: 13 residues. V lost 6 bases, J lost 1 base, and 9 bases lay in between. This CDR3 reads CASRRTPNTEAFF. The CDR3, as DNA: TGTGCCAGCAGAAGGACACCGAACACTGAAGCTTTCTTT.

CDR3 in DNA: TGTGCCAGCAGCTTAGAAGGGGTCGGGGGGCGTAACATTCAGTACTTC. Translating gives CASSLEGVGGRNIQYF. The chain links TRBV7-2 to TRBJ2-4; possibly TRBD2 for D (7 bases). The CDR3 covers 16 residues. V was cut by 1 base and J by 7 bases, with 17 bases left in between. Germline lookup yields CDR1 SGHTA and CDR2 FQGNSA.

This chain connects TRBV10-3 to TRBJ2-7, with a weak D call TRBD2 (5 bases). Trimming removed 2 bases at V and 5 bases at J, with 13 bases between. Germline CDR1 ENHRY, CDR2 SYGVKD. The CDR3 length is 14 residues. The CDR3 here is CAISENPRGDEQYF. The CDR3 coding sequence is TGTGCCATCAGTGAGAACCCCCGGGGAGACGAGCAGTACTTC.

The chain employs TRBV6-1 and TRBJ1-5, with 9 bases matching TRBD1. The CDR3 runs 14 residues. Germline V gene data show CDR1 as MNHNS and CDR2 as SASEGT. V dropped 2 bases and J dropped 7; count of bases not matched to a gene: 3. Here the CDR3 reads CASSELTGGQPQHF. The CDR3 nucleotides read TGTGCCAGCAGTGAATTAACAGGGGGCCAGCCCCAGCATTTT.

This chain uses TRBV29-1 with TRBJ1-4; D unresolved. V was shortened by 5 bases and J by 8 bases, with 15 bases between the two germline ends. The CDR3 is 13 residues long. Germline CDR1 reads SQVTM; CDR2 reads ANQGSEA. CDR3 region: CSVSDPSGEKLFF. CDR3 DNA sequence: TGCAGCGTTTCAGACCCCTCGGGGGAAAAACTGTTTTTT.

The rearrangement uses TRBV5-1 and TRBJ1-2, with 10 bases matching TRBD1. Germline V gives CDR1 SGHRS, CDR2 YFSETQ. CDR3 size: 14 residues. Trimming cost V 3 bases and J 8 bases; bases outside gene matches: 7. The CDR3 DNA follows: TGCGCCAGCAGCTCTGACAGGGGGCAGAGAGGCTACACCTTC. Translation: CASSSDRGQRGYTF.

V and J are TRBV28 and TRBJ2-7; 7 positions match TRBD2. The CDR3 totals 14 residues. The germline gives CDR1 MDHEN, CDR2 SYDVKM. After removal of 4 bases from V and 1 base from J, the junction contained 4 bases not matched to a gene. Here the CDR3 reads CASSSGTMSYEQYF. For the CDR3, the DNA is TGTGCCAGCAGTTCCGGGACTATGTCCTACGAGCAGTACTTC.

The rearrangement links TRBV24-1 to TRBJ2-5, with 11 bases lining up with TRBD2. Germline V gives CDR1 KGHDR, CDR2 SFDVKD. CDR3 length: 15 residues. Trimming at V came to 7 bases and at J to 3 bases, leaving 6 bases not matched to a gene. For the CDR3, the DNA is TGTGCCACCAGCCTTGGGACTAGCGGTAAAGAGACCCAGTACTTC. Protein: CATSLGTSGKETQYF.